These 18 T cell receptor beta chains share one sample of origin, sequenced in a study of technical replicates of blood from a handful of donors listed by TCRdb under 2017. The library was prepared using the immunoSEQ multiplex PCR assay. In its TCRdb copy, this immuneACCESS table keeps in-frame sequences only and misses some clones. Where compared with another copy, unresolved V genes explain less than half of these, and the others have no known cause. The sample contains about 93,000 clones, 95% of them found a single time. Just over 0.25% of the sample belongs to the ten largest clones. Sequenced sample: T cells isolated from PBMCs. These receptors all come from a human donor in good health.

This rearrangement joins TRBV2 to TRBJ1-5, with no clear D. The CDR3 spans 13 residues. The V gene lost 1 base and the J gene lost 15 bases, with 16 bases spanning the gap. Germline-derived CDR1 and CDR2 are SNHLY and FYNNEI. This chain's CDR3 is CASSEESGGERHF. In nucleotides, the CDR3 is TGTGCCAGCAGTGAAGAGTCGGGCGGGGAAAGGCATTTT.

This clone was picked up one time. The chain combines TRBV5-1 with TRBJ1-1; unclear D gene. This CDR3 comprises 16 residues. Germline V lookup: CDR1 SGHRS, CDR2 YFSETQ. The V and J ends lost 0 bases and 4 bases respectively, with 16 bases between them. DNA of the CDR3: TGCGCCAGCAGCTTGGCTGGGGAGGGTAGGGTCACTGAAGCTTTCTTT. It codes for CASSLAGEGRVTEAFF.

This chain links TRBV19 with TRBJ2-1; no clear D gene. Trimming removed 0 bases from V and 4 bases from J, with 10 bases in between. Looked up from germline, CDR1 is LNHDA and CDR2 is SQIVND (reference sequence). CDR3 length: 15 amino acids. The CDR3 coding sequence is TGTGCCAGTAGTATAGATCTAGTGGTTTACAATGAGCAGTTCTTC. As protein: CASSIDLVVYNEQFF.

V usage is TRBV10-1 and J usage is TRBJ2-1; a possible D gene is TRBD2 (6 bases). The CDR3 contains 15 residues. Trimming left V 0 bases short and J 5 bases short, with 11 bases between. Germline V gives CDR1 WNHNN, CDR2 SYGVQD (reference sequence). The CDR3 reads CASSESRWGDNEQFF. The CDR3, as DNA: TGCGCCAGCAGTGAGTCGAGGTGGGGGGACAATGAGCAGTTCTTC.

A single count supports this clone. The CDR3 spells CSVGGWQGARTGELFF. Written as DNA, the CDR3 is TGCAGCGTTGGTGGGTGGCAGGGGGCAAGAACCGGGGAGCTGTTTTTT. The chain employs TRBV29-1 and TRBJ2-2; 8 positions match TRBD1. Germline CDR1 SQVTM, CDR2 ANQGSEA. The V segment lost 4 bases and the J segment 5 bases; nucleotides outside the gene matches: 12. The CDR3 contains 16 residues.

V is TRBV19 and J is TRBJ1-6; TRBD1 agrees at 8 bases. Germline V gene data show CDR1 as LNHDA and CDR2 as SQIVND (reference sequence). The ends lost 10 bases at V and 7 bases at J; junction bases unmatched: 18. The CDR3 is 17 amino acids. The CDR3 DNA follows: TGTGCCACCTCGGCCCGGTCCGGGACAGGTGGAAATTCACCCCTCCACTTT. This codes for CATSARSGTGGNSPLHF.

In DNA, the CDR3 is TGTGCCAGCAGCCAAGAGAGGGGGCAAGAGACCCAGTACTTC. It encodes CASSQERGQETQYF. The J gene is TRBJ2-5, the V gene TRBV4-2, with D maybe TRBD1 (6 bases). CDR3 length: 14 amino acids. The V and J ends lost 0 bases and 2 bases respectively, with 7 bases between them. Germline CDR1 LGHNA, CDR2 YNFKEQ.

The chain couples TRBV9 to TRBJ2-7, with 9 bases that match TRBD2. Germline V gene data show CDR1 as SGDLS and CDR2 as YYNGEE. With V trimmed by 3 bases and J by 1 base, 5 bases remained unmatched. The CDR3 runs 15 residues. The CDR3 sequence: CASSEYAGGSYEQYF. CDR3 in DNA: TGTGCCAGCAGCGAATACGCGGGGGGGTCCTACGAGCAGTACTTC.

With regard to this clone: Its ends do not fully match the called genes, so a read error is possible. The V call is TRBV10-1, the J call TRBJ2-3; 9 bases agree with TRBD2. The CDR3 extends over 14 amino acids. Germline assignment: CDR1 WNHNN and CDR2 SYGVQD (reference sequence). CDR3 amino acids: CASSDGTSRDTQYF. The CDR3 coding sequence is TGCGCCAGCAGTGACGGGACTAGCAGAGATACGCAGTATTTT.

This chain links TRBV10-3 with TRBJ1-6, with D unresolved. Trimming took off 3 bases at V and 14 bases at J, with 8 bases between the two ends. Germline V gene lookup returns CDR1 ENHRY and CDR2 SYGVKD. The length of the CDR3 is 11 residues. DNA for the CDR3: TGTGCCATCAGTGATCTGGAGGCCCTCCACTTT. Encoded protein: CAISDLEALHF.

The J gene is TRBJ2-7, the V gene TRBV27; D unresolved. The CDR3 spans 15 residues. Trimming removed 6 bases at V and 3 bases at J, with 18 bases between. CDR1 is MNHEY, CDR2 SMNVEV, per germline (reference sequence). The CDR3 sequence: CASSPDRRADYEQYF. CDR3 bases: TGTGCCAGCAGCCCAGACCGGCGCGCGGACTACGAGCAGTACTTC.

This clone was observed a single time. The CDR3 DNA follows: TGTGCCAGCAGCCCAGTGACAGGGACTGAAGCTTTCTTT. Translating gives CASSPVTGTEAFF. The chain has TRBV5-4 and TRBJ1-1, with TRBD1 identical over 7 bases. V was clipped by 4 bases and J by 5 bases; unmatched bases: 5. This CDR3 is built from 13 residues. Germline CDR1 and CDR2: SGHNT and YYREEE (reference sequence). The full variable domain, its missing parts supplied by reference TRBV5-4 and TRBJ1-1, is ETGVTQSPTHLIKTRGQQVTLRCSSQSGHNTVSWYQQALGQGPQFIFQYYREEENGRGNFPPRFSGLQFPNYSSELNVNALELDDSALYLCASSPVTGTEAFFGQGTRLTVV.

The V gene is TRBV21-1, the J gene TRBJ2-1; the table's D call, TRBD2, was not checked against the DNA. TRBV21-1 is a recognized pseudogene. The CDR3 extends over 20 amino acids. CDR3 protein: CARPLGYGTIPQSSYNEQFF. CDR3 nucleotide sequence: TGTGCCAGACCCCTGGGCTACGGGACTATCCCACAGAGCTCCTACAATGAGCAGTTCTTC.

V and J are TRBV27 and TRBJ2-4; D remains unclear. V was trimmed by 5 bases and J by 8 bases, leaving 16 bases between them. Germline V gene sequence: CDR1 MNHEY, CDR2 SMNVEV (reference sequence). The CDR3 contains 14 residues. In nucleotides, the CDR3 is TGTGCCAGCAGTCCAATCTTGGGCCTCTACATTCAGTACTTC. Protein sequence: CASSPILGLYIQYF.

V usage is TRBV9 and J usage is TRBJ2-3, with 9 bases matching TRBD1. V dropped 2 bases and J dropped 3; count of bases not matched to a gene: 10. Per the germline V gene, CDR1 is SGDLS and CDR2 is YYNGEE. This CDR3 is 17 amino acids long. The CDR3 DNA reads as TGTGCCAGCAGCGTGGGACAGGGTCTGTCGGGAACAGATACGCAGTATTTT. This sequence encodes CASSVGQGLSGTDTQYF.

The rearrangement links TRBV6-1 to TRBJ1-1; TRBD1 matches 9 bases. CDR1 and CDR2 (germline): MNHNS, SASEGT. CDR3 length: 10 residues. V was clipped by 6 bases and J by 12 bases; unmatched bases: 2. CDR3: CASRGQGTFF. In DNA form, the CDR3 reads TGTGCCAGCAGGGGACAGGGAACTTTCTTT.

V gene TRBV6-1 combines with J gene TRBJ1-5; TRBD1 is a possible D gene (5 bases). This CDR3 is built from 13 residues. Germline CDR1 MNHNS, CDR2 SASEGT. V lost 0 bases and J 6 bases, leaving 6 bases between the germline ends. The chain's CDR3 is CASSEAGPQPQHF. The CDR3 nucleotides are TGTGCCAGCAGTGAAGCGGGGCCTCAGCCCCAGCATTTT.

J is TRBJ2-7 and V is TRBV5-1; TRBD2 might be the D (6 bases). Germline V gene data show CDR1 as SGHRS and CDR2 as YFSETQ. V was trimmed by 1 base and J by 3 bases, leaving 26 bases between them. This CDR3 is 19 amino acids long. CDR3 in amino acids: CASSLSPGGYHQMGYEQYF. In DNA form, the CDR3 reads TGCGCCAGCAGCTTGTCCCCTGGGGGGTATCATCAAATGGGCTACGAGCAGTACTTC.